These 28 T cell receptor beta chains originate from one sample sequenced in a study of blood T cell repertoires in COVID-19. The table came from immunoSEQ multiplex PCR; TCRdb's copy has only in-frame clones and leaves some out. Here the sample spans under 250,000 clones, about 91% being singletons. Sequenced: PBMCs or T cells enriched from blood (not recorded which). These TCRs come from a woman aged 25 to 39 with acute COVID-19.

The chain couples TRBV6-5 to TRBJ2-2; D uncertain. Trimming removed 2 bases from V and 7 bases from J, with 14 bases in between. The CDR3 covers 15 residues. Germline CDR1 reads MNHEY; CDR2 reads SVGAGI. CDR3 residues: CASSYGDFTRGELFF. CDR3 DNA: TGTGCCAGCAGTTACGGAGACTTCACCCGCGGGGAGCTGTTTTTT.

The chain uses TRBV19 and TRBJ1-1; D gene uncertain. Trimming removed 7 bases at V and 2 bases at J, with 5 bases between. The CDR3 extends over 11 amino acids. CDR1 LNHDA and CDR2 SQIVND come from the germline V gene (reference sequence). CDR3 sequence reads: CASTSNTEAFF. CDR3 in DNA: TGTGCCAGTACCAGTAACACTGAAGCTTTCTTT.

V is TRBV5-1 and J is TRBJ2-7; 7 bases are a match to TRBD2. V dropped 0 bases and J dropped 3; count of bases not matched to a gene: 0. Germline V CDR1 and CDR2: SGHRS, YFSETQ. The CDR3 covers 13 residues. This CDR3 reads CASSLGGGYEQYF. The CDR3, as DNA: TGCGCCAGCAGCTTGGGCGGGGGCTACGAGCAGTACTTC. Full variable domain (outside the CDR3, taken from reference TRBV5-1 and TRBJ2-7): KAGVTQTPRYLIKTRGQQVTLSCSPISGHRSVSWYQQTPGQGLQFLFEYFSETQRNKGNFPGRFSGRQFSNSRSEMNVSTLELGDSALYLCASSLGGGYEQYFGPGTRLTVT.

The V and J genes are TRBV27 and TRBJ2-7, with D perhaps matching TRBD2 (5 bases). The CDR3 has 15 amino acids. Deletions cut 6 bases from V and 2 bases from J, with 17 bases between. Germline V CDR1 and CDR2: MNHEY, SMNVEV (reference sequence). CDR3 DNA: TGTGCCAGCAGCTACTCGGGATTGGCGACCTACGAGCAGTACTTC. Translation gives CASSYSGLATYEQYF.

This CDR3 reads CASCPTTAYEQYF. The CDR3 coding sequence is TGTGCCAGCTGCCCCACGACAGCCTACGAGCAGTACTTC. The chain joins TRBV5-5 to TRBJ2-7; D is possibly TRBD1 (5 bases). The CDR3 length is 13 residues. The germline V gene encodes CDR1 SGHKS and CDR2 YYEKEE (reference sequence). The V end was cut by 7 bases, the J end by 2 bases, with 13 bases between.

V and J are TRBV27 and TRBJ1-5, with a weak D call TRBD1 (6 bases). This CDR3 is built from 13 residues. Trimming removed 5 bases from V and 4 bases from J, with 9 bases in between. The germline V gene encodes CDR1 MNHEY and CDR2 SMNVEV (reference sequence). CDR3 DNA: TGTGCCAGCAGTAGAGGGGGAAATCAGCCCCAGCATTTT. This translates into CASSRGGNQPQHF.

The chain combines TRBV5-1 with TRBJ1-2, with 7 bases identical to TRBD1. This CDR3 has 15 residues. Germline CDR1 is SGHRS and CDR2 is YFSETQ. The V and J ends lost 1 base and 8 bases, in that order; junction bases with no gene match: 11. For the CDR3, the DNA is TGCGCCAGCAGCTTGTCCAGGGGGAATATTAAGGGCTACACCTTC. Translating gives CASSLSRGNIKGYTF.

Comments on this clone: The identical CDR3 is also encoded by other nucleotide sequences in the sample. The chain uses TRBV6-5 and TRBJ1-1; 10 nucleotides align to TRBD1. From germline, CDR1 is MNHEY and CDR2 SVGAGI. The junction had 6 bases not matched to a gene; V was cut back by 2 bases and J by 3 bases. This CDR3 is built from 16 residues. The CDR3 sequence: CASSYGTGVLDTEAFF. CDR3 DNA sequence: TGTGCCAGCAGTTACGGGACAGGGGTATTGGACACTGAAGCTTTCTTT.

V and J are TRBV3-1 (or the pseudogene TRBV3-2) and TRBJ2-2; tentatively, D is TRBD2 (5 bases). This CDR3 spans 15 amino acids. Germline V gives CDR1 LGHDT, CDR2 YNNKEL (reference sequence). The V end lost 4 bases, the J end lost 1 base, and 10 bases lay between the germline ends. CDR3 sequence reads: CASSPLGENTGELFF. The CDR3 DNA reads as TGTGCCAGCAGCCCTTTGGGAGAGAACACCGGGGAGCTGTTTTTT.

A note on this clone: Within the sample, other DNA sequences also encode this same CDR3. The V call is TRBV3-1 (or the pseudogene TRBV3-2), the J call TRBJ2-1, with TRBD1 matching over 8 bases. From germline, CDR1 is LGHDT and CDR2 YNNKEL (reference sequence). The CDR3 has 15 residues. The junction had 5 bases not matched to a gene; V was cut back by 3 bases and J by 4 bases. CDR3 loop: CASSQDRVSYNEQFF. CDR3 in DNA: TGTGCCAGCAGCCAGGACAGGGTGAGTTACAATGAGCAGTTCTTC.

The CDR3 loop reads CASSGLVFDTQYF. As DNA, the CDR3 is TGTGCCAGCAGCGGACTAGTTTTTGATACGCAGTATTTT. This chain links TRBV6-5 with TRBJ2-3, with TRBD2 matching 7 bases. Per germline, CDR1 MNHEY and CDR2 SVGAGI. There are 13 residues in the CDR3. The trim removed 6 bases at V and 6 bases at J, leaving 6 bases unmatched.

The chain has TRBV6-2 or TRBV6-3 and TRBJ2-3; D unclear. Germline values: CDR1 MNHEY, CDR2 SVGEGT. The CDR3 has 12 residues. Trimming left V 6 bases short and J 2 bases short, with 6 bases between. CDR3 residues: CASSSYTDTQYF. The CDR3 DNA is TGTGCCAGCAGCTCGTACACAGATACGCAGTATTTT.

The chain uses TRBV18 and TRBJ1-2; TRBD1 aligns across 8 bases. Looked up from germline, CDR1 is KGHSH and CDR2 is LQKENI. V dropped 9 bases and J dropped 3; count of bases not matched to a gene: 9. There are 14 residues in the CDR3. CDR3 amino acids: CASKADRVDYGYTF. The CDR3 region has the DNA TGTGCCAGTAAAGCGGACAGGGTTGACTATGGCTACACCTTC.

The rearrangement uses TRBV29-1 and TRBJ1-2, with 7 bases fitting TRBD1. CDR1 is SQVTM, CDR2 ANQGSEA, per germline. The trim removed 7 bases at V and 4 bases at J, leaving 12 bases unmatched. The CDR3 length is 14 residues. The CDR3: CSADGPDRLYGYTF. The CDR3 DNA is TGCAGCGCCGACGGGCCGGACAGGCTCTATGGCTACACCTTC.

The chain combines TRBV5-1 with TRBJ2-3; D possibly corresponds to TRBD2 (5 bases). The CDR3 covers 14 residues. CDR1 SGHRS and CDR2 YFSETQ come from the germline V gene. V shed 2 bases and J shed 5 bases, with 12 bases lying between them. The CDR3 loop reads CASSLDKGEDTQYF. CDR3 DNA sequence: TGCGCCAGCAGCTTAGATAAGGGAGAAGATACGCAGTATTTT.

In this sample, this clone turned up once. This sequence joins TRBV2 and TRBJ2-5; weak D call: TRBD1 (6 bases). The CDR3 is made up of 16 amino acids. Trimming took 4 bases from V and 1 from J, leaving 16 bases between them. Germline V gene lookup returns CDR1 SNHLY and CDR2 FYNNEI. For the CDR3, the DNA is TGTGCCAGCAGTGGCCCCGGGGACAAATTCCAAGAGACCCAGTACTTC. It specifies CASSGPGDKFQETQYF.

This chain joins TRBV5-4 and TRBJ2-5; D unresolved. Germline lookup yields CDR1 SGHNT and CDR2 YYREEE (reference sequence). This CDR3 has 13 amino acids. The V end was cut by 0 bases, the J end by 1 base, with 4 bases between. The CDR3 spells CASSLGIQETQYF. The CDR3 DNA reads TGTGCCAGCAGCTTGGGTATCCAAGAGACCCAGTACTTC.

Only one count was recorded for this clone. The chain carries TRBV25-1 and TRBJ1-6; a possible D gene is TRBD1 (5 bases). The germline CDR1 and CDR2 sequences are MGHDK and SYGVNS. The V and J ends lost 0 bases and 7 bases respectively, with 10 bases between them. CDR3 length: 15 amino acids. CDR3 DNA sequence: TGTGCCAGCAGTGAATATATGGGGCGGAATTCACCCCTCCACTTT. Its protein is CASSEYMGRNSPLHF.

Concerning this clone: Other DNA sequences within the sample encode an identical CDR3. The rearrangement joins TRBV12-3 or TRBV12-4 to TRBJ1-1; D unclear. Deletions cut 6 bases from V and 0 bases from J, with 8 bases between. This CDR3 has 13 residues. CDR3 amino acids: CASSLGVNTEAFF. CDR3 sequence (DNA): TGTGCCAGCAGCCTAGGAGTGAACACTGAAGCTTTCTTT.

This chain uses TRBV2 with TRBJ1-1, with 7 positions matching TRBD1. The CDR3 runs to 15 residues. The V gene's germline CDR1 is SNHLY and CDR2 FYNNEI. After removal of 5 bases from V and 0 bases from J, the junction contained 6 bases not matched to a gene. The CDR3: CASSPGDSMNTEAFF. CDR3 coding DNA: TGTGCCAGCAGTCCTGGGGACAGCATGAACACTGAAGCTTTCTTT.

This clone appeared once. The gene calls are TRBV5-1 and TRBJ2-3; 9 bases are a match to TRBD2. The length of the CDR3 is 14 residues. Germline values: CDR1 SGHRS, CDR2 YFSETQ. After removal of 0 bases from V and 5 bases from J, the junction contained 1 base not matched to a gene. CDR3 DNA sequence: TGCGCCAGCAGCTTGGAAGCGGGGGGAGATACGCAGTATTTT. Its translation: CASSLEAGGDTQYF.

In DNA form, the CDR3 reads TGTGCCAGCAGCGTAGTGCCGGGGGGGAGCAATGAGCAGTTCTTC. Translation: CASSVVPGGSNEQFF. The chain recombines TRBV9 with TRBJ2-1, with 8 bases lining up with TRBD2. Germline V gene data show CDR1 as SGDLS and CDR2 as YYNGEE. The CDR3 runs 15 residues. J gave up 6 bases and V 0 bases, and 5 bases lay outside the gene matches.

This sequence joins TRBV15 and TRBJ2-3; D might be TRBD1 (5 bases). Germline loops: CDR1 LNHNV, CDR2 YYDKDF (reference sequence). This CDR3 region has 16 residues. V gave up 5 bases and J gave up 2 bases, with 17 bases separating them. CDR3 residues: CATSSWQGLDTDTQYF. For the CDR3, the DNA is TGTGCCACCAGCTCTTGGCAGGGTCTGGACACAGATACGCAGTATTTT.

The J gene is TRBJ1-1, the V gene TRBV6-5; the match to TRBD1 covers 9 bases. Trimming at V came to 0 bases and at J to 4 bases, leaving 6 bases not matched to a gene. CDR1 is MNHEY, CDR2 SVGAGI, per germline. The CDR3 has 16 amino acids. Here the CDR3 reads CASSYSPGQGATEAFF. The CDR3 DNA reads TGTGCCAGCAGTTACTCTCCGGGACAGGGTGCCACTGAAGCTTTCTTT.

V and J are TRBV5-1 and TRBJ1-5; 7 bases line up with TRBD1. The ends lost 0 bases at V and 5 bases at J; junction bases unmatched: 5. The CDR3 has 15 residues. CDR1 is SGHRS, CDR2 YFSETQ, per germline. In nucleotides, the CDR3 is TGCGCCAGCAGCTTGGCTGGGACAGAACATCAGCCCCAGCATTTT. Translated, it gives CASSLAGTEHQPQHF.

This sequence joins TRBV30 and TRBJ1-5; the match to TRBD1 covers 10 bases. From germline, CDR1 is GTSNPN and CDR2 SVGIG (reference sequence). The V gene end was trimmed by 0 bases and the J gene end by 5 bases; junction bases not matched to a gene: 1. The CDR3 runs 14 residues. The CDR3 reads CAWSVGTGDQPQHF. CDR3 bases: TGTGCCTGGAGTGTGGGGACAGGGGATCAGCCCCAGCATTTT.

The chain has TRBV5-5 and TRBJ2-1; TRBD2 matches 9 bases. The CDR3 contains 17 residues. Germline CDR1 is SGHKS and CDR2 is YYEKEE (reference sequence). V gave up 6 bases and J gave up 4 bases; unmatched junction bases: 14. The CDR3 sequence: CASTTLPLAGGYNEQFF. The CDR3 DNA is TGTGCCAGCACCACATTACCCCTGGCGGGGGGGTACAATGAGCAGTTCTTC.

Ten or more counts support this clone. The junction does not match germline at one end; this may be a read error. V and J are TRBV3-1 (or the pseudogene TRBV3-2) and TRBJ2-6; a possible D gene is TRBD1 (6 bases). The germline CDR1 and CDR2 sequences are LGHDT and YNNKEL (reference sequence). The CDR3 consists of 17 residues. CDR3 DNA sequence: TGTGCCAGCAGCAAAGAAGCAGGGGCCTCTGGGGCCAACGTCCTGACTTTC. Its translation: CASSKEAGASGANVLTF.